This T cell receptor (beta chain) comes out of a study of OX40 agonist ivuxolimab in advanced cancers. Across the whole study: In this cohort, patients received ivuxolimab, an agonistic anti-OX40 (CD134) antibody. General study findings and limits: In CD8+ T cells, expanded clones were on average more numerous than in CD4+.

TCRdb keeps only in-frame clones here, not all; method: immunoSEQ multiplex PCR. The sample contains some 39,000 clones, 88% of which appear only once. In regard to this clone: Its antigen is currently unknown.

V was clipped by 2 bases and J by 4 bases, with 14 bases between them. Germline V gene data show CDR1 as LNHDA and CDR2 as SQIVND (reference sequence). This CDR3 is built from 15 residues. The timepoints at which blood was sampled were baseline, cycle 4 day 1, and cycle 7 day 1. The receptor's source is an adult with an advanced solid tumor such as melanoma, head and neck, liver or kidney cancer. This rearrangement joins TRBV19 to TRBJ1-2; possibly TRBD1 for D (6 bases). The starting material was CD4+ or CD8+ T cells sorted from blood, obtained in a trial of the OX40 agonist ivuxolimab. This CDR3 reads CASSILGGRSYGYTF. The CDR3, as DNA: TGTGCCAGTAGTATACTGGGGGGGCGCTCCTATGGCTACACCTTC.